Below, one TCR beta chain is given with its context. Antigen unknown. The data belong to a study of immune cell composition in non-small cell lung cancer. Broader study findings: Smoking pack-years did not significantly correlate with tumour TCR-beta clonality. Tumour-reactive clones were not shown to match dominant in vivo tumour clones. Tumour-associated clones >0.5% occurred in 25% to 35% of adenocarcinomas, approximately 79% of squamous. Squamous lung tumours showed higher top 10 clone scores and clonality than adenocarcinomas.

Assay used: immunoSEQ multiplex PCR; TCRdb lists only in-frame clones, some missing. The sample records some 15,000 clones, approximately 81% being singletons. The ends lost 5 bases at V and 7 bases at J; junction bases unmatched: 4. In germline, CDR1 is SGHTA, CDR2 FQGTGA. The CDR3 spans 13 residues. Sequenced input: lung tumor tissue. The rearrangement joins TRBV7-3 to TRBJ2-1; 8 positions match TRBD2. This sequence was found in a human donor with non-small cell lung cancer. CDR3 coding DNA: TGTGCCAGCAGCCGTGTAGCGGGAAATGAGCAGTTCTTC. As protein: CASSRVAGNEQFF.